The next 13 T cell receptor beta chains were all read from a single sample in a study of cytotoxic CD8 clonotypes in ibrutinib-treated CLL. Libraries were prepared by immunoSEQ multiplex PCR; TCRdb keeps only in-frame clonotypes and omits some of them. The sample lists more than 75,000 clones; 70% to 80% were seen once. Source: PBMCs, taken after 24 months of ibrutinib treatment. Receptor source: a human donor with chronic lymphocytic leukemia.

The chain links TRBV29-1 to TRBJ1-2; TRBD1 matches at 8 bases. V shed 7 bases and J 3 bases; nucleotides not matched to a gene: 4. Germline V gene data show CDR1 as SQVTM and CDR2 as ANQGSEA. CDR3 size: 12 residues. The CDR3 reads CSALTGDYGYTF. The CDR3, as DNA: TGCAGCGCATTGACAGGGGACTATGGCTACACCTTC.

The rearrangement uses TRBV5-8 and TRBJ2-3, with 10 bases matching TRBD1. The CDR3 totals 16 residues. Germline trimming cut 1 base from V and 2 bases from J; bases unmatched to any gene: 4. Germline assignment: CDR1 SGHTS and CDR2 YDEGEE. The CDR3 sequence is CASSLSGTGVTDTQYF. The CDR3 DNA reads as TGTGCCAGCAGCTTGTCCGGGACAGGGGTCACAGATACGCAGTATTTT.

V gene TRBV5-1 combines with J gene TRBJ2-3; 8 nucleotides agree with TRBD1. The CDR3 loop spans 14 amino acids. Germline V CDR1 and CDR2: SGHRS, YFSETQ. J gave up 3 bases and V 4 bases, and 4 bases lay outside the gene matches. This CDR3 is CASSLQGETDTQYF. The CDR3 nucleotides read TGCGCCAGCAGCCTACAGGGGGAGACAGATACGCAGTATTTT. Filled out from reference TRBV5-1 and TRBJ2-3, the complete variable domain reads KAGVTQTPRYLIKTRGQQVTLSCSPISGHRSVSWYQQTPGQGLQFLFEYFSETQRNKGNFPGRFSGRQFSNSRSEMNVSTLELGDSALYLCASSLQGETDTQYFGPGTRLTVL.

This chain connects TRBV20-1 to TRBJ2-1; a weak D match, TRBD2 (6 bases). This CDR3 spans 10 amino acids. Trimming shortened V by 6 bases and J by 6 bases, and 6 bases separated the two germline ends. Germline V gives CDR1 DFQATT, CDR2 SNEGSKA (reference sequence). For the CDR3, the DNA is TGCAGTGCGGGGGGCAATGAGCAGTTCTTC. Its translation is CSAGGNEQFF.

J is TRBJ2-7 and V is TRBV27, with 7 bases fitting TRBD1. CDR1 is MNHEY and CDR2 is SMNVEV in the germline V gene (reference sequence). V dropped 0 bases and J dropped 2; count of bases not matched to a gene: 1. The CDR3 has 14 amino acids. The chain's CDR3 is CASSLSGTAYEQYF. CDR3 DNA: TGTGCCAGCAGTTTATCAGGGACAGCCTACGAGCAGTACTTC.

The chain combines TRBV28 with TRBJ2-3; possibly TRBD2 for D (6 bases). The CDR3 loop spans 16 amino acids. Germline assignment: CDR1 MDHEN and CDR2 SYDVKM. The V end was cut by 3 bases, the J end by 2 bases, with 15 bases between. The CDR3 spells CASSFTPLALTDTQYF. DNA of the CDR3: TGTGCCAGCAGTTTTACCCCACTAGCCCTCACAGATACGCAGTATTTT.

CDR3 region: CATSRALAGAEQYF. DNA of the CDR3: TGTGCCACCAGCAGAGCTCTAGCGGGAGCTGAGCAGTACTTC. V gene TRBV15 combines with J gene TRBJ2-7; 10 bases line up with TRBD2. From germline, CDR1 is LNHNV and CDR2 YYDKDF (reference sequence). V shed 1 base and J 7 bases; nucleotides not matched to a gene: 4. This CDR3 has 14 residues.

This chain links TRBV7-2 with TRBJ2-3, with 11 nucleotides matching TRBD2. Germline loops: CDR1 SGHTA, CDR2 FQGNSA. The CDR3 contains 17 residues. V trimming: 5 bases; J trimming: 5 bases; junction bases outside the gene matches: 12. This CDR3 is CASSLRLAGTFQDTQYF. CDR3 DNA sequence: TGTGCCAGCAGCCTCCGACTAGCGGGGACCTTCCAAGATACGCAGTATTTT.

This chain connects TRBV20-1 to TRBJ1-4, with no clear D. With 3 bases removed from V and 2 bases from J, the gap between germline ends came to 1 base. The CDR3 spans 11 residues. CDR1 DFQATT and CDR2 SNEGSKA come from the germline V gene (reference sequence). The CDR3 reads CSARTNEKLFF. The CDR3 DNA reads TGCAGTGCTAGGACTAATGAAAAACTGTTTTTT.

This clone appeared a few times. V gene TRBV19 combines with J gene TRBJ2-3; no reliable D call. The CDR3 loop spans 13 amino acids. Trimming cost V 2 bases and J 2 bases, with 5 bases left between them. Looked up from germline, CDR1 is LNHDA and CDR2 is SQIVND (reference sequence). Here the CDR3 DNA reads TGTGCCAGTAGTATAAGGGTCACAGATACGCAGTATTTT. It encodes CASSIRVTDTQYF. Full variable domain (remainder filled in from reference TRBV19 and TRBJ2-3): DGGITQSPKYLFRKEGQNVTLSCEQNLNHDAMYWYRQDPGQGLRLIYYSQIVNDFQKGDIAEGYSVSREKKESFPLTVTSAQKNPTAFYLCASSIRVTDTQYFGPGTRLTVL.

V usage is TRBV2 and J usage is TRBJ2-7, with D possibly called TRBD1 or TRBD2 (5 bases each). V lost 6 bases, J lost 0 bases, and 12 bases lay in between. There are 14 residues in the CDR3. Germline CDR1 SNHLY, CDR2 FYNNEI. CDR3 protein: CASRGDGLSYEQYF. DNA for the CDR3: TGTGCCAGCAGGGGGGACGGACTCTCCTACGAGCAGTACTTC.

This clone has more than one count but fewer than ten. The rearrangement joins TRBV7-9 to TRBJ1-2; D is possibly TRBD1 (5 bases). CDR1 and CDR2 from the germline V gene are SEHNR and FQNEAQ (reference sequence). V was pared by 5 bases and J by 0 bases, with 13 bases between. The CDR3 is 15 amino acids. The CDR3 here is CASSPPRGANYGYTF. In DNA form, the CDR3 reads TGTGCCAGCAGCCCACCTAGGGGAGCTAACTATGGCTACACCTTC.

This clone was seen only once. In nucleotides, the CDR3 is TGTGCCAGCAGCTTGACAACAGGGGCCCAGCCCCAGCATTTT. This encodes CASSLTTGAQPQHF. The V call is TRBV5-5, the J call TRBJ1-5; 7 bases are a match to TRBD1. The CDR3 has 14 amino acids. The junction had 5 bases not matched to a gene; V was cut back by 1 base and J by 7 bases. Germline CDR1 reads SGHKS; CDR2 reads YYEKEE (reference sequence).